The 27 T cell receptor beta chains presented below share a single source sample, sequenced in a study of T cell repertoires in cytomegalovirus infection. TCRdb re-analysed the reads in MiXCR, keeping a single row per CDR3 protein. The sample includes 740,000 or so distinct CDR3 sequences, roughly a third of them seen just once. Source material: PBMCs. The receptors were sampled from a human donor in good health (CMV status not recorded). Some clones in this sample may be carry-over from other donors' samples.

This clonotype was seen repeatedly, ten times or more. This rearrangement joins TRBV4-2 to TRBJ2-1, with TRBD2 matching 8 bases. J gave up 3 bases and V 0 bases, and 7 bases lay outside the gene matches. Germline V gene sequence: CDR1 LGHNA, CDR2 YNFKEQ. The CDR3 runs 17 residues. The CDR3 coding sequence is TGTGCCAGCAGCCAAGATATCGGGGGGGGCTTCTACAATGAGCAGTTCTTC. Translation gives CASSQDIGGGFYNEQFF.

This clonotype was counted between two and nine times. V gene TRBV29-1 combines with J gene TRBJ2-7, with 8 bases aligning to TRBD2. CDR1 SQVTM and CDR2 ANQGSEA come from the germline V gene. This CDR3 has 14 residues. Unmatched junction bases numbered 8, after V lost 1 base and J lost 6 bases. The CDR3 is CSVEAGGRGGEQYF. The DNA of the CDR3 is TGCAGCGTTGAAGCGGGGGGGCGGGGCGGCGAGCAGTACTTC.

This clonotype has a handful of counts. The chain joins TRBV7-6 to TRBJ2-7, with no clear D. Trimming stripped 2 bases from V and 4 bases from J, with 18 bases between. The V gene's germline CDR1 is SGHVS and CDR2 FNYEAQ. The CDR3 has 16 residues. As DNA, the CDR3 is TGTGCCAGCAGCTTAAGATCAGGAACCTTTTGGTACGAGCAGTACTTC. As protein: CASSLRSGTFWYEQYF.

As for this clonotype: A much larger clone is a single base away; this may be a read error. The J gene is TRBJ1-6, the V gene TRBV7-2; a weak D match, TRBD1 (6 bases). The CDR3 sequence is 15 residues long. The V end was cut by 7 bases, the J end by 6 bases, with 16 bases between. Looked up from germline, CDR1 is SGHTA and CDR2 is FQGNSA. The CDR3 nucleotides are TGTGCCAGCATCTCATCCCGACAGGCTAATTCACCCCTCCACTTT. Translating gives CASISSRQANSPLHF. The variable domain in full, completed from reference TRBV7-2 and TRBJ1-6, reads GAGVSQSPSNKVTEKGKDVELRCDPISGHTALYWYRQSLGQGLEFLIYFQGNSAPDKSGLPSDRFSAERTGGSVSTLTIQRTQQEDSAVYLCASISSRQANSPLHFGNGTRLTVT.

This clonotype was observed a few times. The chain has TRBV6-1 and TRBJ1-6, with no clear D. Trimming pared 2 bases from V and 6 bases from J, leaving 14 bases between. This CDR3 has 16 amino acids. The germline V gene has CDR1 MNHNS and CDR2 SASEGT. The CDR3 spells CASSETVRKPNSPLHF. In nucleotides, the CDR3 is TGTGCCAGCAGTGAAACAGTCCGAAAGCCTAATTCACCCCTCCACTTT.

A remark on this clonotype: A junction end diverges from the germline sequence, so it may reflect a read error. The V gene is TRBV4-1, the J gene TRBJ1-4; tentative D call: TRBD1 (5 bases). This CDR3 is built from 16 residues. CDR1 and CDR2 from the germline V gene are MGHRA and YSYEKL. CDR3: CASSQGGGGVNEKLLF. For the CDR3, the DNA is TGCGCCAGCAGCCAAGGTGGCGGAGGGGTTAATGAAAAACTGTTATTT.

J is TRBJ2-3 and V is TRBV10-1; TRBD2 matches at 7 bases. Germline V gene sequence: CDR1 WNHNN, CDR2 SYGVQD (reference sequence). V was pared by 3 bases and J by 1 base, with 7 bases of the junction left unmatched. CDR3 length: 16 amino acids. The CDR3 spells CASSDVLGGGTDTQYF. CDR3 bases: TGCGCCAGCAGTGATGTTCTGGGAGGGGGCACAGATACGCAGTATTTT.

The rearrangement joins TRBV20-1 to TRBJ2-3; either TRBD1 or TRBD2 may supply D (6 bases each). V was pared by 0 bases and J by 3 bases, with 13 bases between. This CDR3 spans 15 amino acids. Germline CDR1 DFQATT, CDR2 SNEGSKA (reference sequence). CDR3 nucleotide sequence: TGCAGTGCTAGAGATCATGGAGGGGGGACAGATACGCAGTATTTT. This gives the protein CSARDHGGGTDTQYF.

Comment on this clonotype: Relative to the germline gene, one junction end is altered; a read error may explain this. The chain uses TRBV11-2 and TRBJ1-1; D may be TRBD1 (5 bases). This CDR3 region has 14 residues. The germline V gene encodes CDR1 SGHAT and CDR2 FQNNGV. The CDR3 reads CAGSSWEKGPLAFF. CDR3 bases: TGTGCCGGCAGCTCTTGGGAGAAGGGACCCCTAGCTTTCTTT.

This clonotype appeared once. This chain's CDR3 is CASSQVIAGDETQYF. CDR3 in DNA: TGTGCCAGCAGCCAAGTCATAGCGGGAGATGAGACCCAGTACTTC. V and J are TRBV14 and TRBJ2-5; 9 positions agree with TRBD2. Germline lookup yields CDR1 SGHDN and CDR2 FVKESK. This CDR3 comprises 15 residues. The V and J ends lost 1 base and 5 bases, in that order; junction bases with no gene match: 5. Full variable domain (remainder filled in from reference TRBV14 and TRBJ2-5): EAGVTQFPSHSVIEKGQTVTLRCDPISGHDNLYWYRRVMGKEIKFLLHFVKESKQDESGMPNNRFLAERTGGTYSTLKVQPAELEDSGVYFCASSQVIAGDETQYFGPGTRLLVL.

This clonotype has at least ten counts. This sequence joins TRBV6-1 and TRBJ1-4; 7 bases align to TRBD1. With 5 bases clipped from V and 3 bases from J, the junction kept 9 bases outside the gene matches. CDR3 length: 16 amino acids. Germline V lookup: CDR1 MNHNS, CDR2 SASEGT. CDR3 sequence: CASSYGRDRSNEKLFF. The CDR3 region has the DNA TGTGCCAGCAGTTACGGACGGGACAGATCTAATGAAAAACTGTTTTTT.

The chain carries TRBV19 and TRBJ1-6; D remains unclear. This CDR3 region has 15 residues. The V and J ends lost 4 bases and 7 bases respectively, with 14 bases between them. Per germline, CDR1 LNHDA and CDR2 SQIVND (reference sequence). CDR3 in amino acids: CASSRQELTNSPLHF. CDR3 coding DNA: TGTGCCAGTAGTAGACAAGAGCTGACCAATTCACCCCTCCACTTT.

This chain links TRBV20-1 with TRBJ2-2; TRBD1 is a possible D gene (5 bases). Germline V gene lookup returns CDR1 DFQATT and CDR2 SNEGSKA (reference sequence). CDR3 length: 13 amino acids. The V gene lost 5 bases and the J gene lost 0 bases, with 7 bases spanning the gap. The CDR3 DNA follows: TGCAGTGCTGGGGCTCCGAACACCGGGGAGCTGTTTTTT. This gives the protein CSAGAPNTGELFF.

The DNA of the CDR3 is TGTGCCACCAGCAGAGATTGGGACGGAGGCAATCAGCCCCAGCATTTT. Its protein is CATSRDWDGGNQPQHF. V and J are TRBV15 and TRBJ1-5; D perhaps matches TRBD1 (5 bases). Germline V CDR1 and CDR2: LNHNV, YYDKDF (reference sequence). Between the trimmed V and J ends, which lost 0 bases and 2 bases, there was a span of 11 bases. This CDR3 is built from 16 residues.

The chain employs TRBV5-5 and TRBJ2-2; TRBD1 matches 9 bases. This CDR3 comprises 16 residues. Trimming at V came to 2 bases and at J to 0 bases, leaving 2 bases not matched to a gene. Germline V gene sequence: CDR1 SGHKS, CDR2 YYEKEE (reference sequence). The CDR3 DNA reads TGTGCCAGCAGCTTCCGGACAGGGGCGAACACCGGGGAGCTGTTTTTT. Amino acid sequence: CASSFRTGANTGELFF.

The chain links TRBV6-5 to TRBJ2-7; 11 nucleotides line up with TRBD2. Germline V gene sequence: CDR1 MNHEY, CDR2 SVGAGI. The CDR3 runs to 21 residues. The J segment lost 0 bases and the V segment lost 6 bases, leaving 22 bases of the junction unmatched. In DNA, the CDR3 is TGTGCCAGCAGAGCAGGGGTGGTCGGACTTGGACTAGCGGGCCGCTCCTACGAGCAGTACTTC. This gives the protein CASRAGVVGLGLAGRSYEQYF.

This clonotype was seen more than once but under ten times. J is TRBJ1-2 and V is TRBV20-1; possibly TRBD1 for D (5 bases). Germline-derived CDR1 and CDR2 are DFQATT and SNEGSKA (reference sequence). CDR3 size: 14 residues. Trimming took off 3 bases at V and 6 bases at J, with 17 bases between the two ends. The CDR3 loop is CSASGQGLGNGYTF. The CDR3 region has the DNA TGCAGTGCTAGTGGGCAGGGATTGGGAAATGGCTACACCTTC.

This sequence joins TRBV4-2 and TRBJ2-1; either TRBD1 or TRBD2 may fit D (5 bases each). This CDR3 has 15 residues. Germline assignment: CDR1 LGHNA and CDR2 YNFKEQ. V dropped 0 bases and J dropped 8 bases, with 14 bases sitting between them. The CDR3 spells CASSQDPGTLDEQFF. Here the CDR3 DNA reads TGTGCCAGCAGCCAAGACCCCGGGACGTTGGATGAGCAGTTCTTC.

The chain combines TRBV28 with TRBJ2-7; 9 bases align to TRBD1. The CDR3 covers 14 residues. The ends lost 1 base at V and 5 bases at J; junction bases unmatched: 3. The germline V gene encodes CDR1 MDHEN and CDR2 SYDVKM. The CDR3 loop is CASSLFDRGDEQYF. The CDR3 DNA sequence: TGTGCCAGCAGTTTATTCGACAGGGGGGACGAGCAGTACTTC.

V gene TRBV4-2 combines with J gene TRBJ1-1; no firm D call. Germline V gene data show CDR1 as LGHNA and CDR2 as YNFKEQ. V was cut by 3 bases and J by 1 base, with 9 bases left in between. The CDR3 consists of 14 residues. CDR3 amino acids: CASSHEAANTEAFF. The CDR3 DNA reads TGTGCCAGCAGCCACGAGGCGGCGAACACTGAAGCTTTCTTT.

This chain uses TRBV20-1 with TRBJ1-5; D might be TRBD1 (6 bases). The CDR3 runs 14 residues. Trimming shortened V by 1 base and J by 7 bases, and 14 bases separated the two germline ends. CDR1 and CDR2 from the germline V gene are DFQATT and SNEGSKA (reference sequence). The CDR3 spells CSARGGGGEQPQHF. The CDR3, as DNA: TGCAGTGCTAGAGGAGGGGGGGGGGAGCAGCCCCAGCATTTT.

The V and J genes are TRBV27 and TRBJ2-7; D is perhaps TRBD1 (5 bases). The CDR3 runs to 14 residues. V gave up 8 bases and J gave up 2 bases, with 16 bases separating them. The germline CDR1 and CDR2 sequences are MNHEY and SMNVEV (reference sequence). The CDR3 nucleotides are TGTGCCAGCTGGCCCGTGGGGCAGACCTACGAGCAGTACTTC. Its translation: CASWPVGQTYEQYF.

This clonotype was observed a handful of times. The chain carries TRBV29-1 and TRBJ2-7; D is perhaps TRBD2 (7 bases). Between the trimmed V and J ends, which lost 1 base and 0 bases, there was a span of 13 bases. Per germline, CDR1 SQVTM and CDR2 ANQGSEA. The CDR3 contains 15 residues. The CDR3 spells CSVEGGRGHSYEQYF. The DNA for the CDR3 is TGCAGCGTTGAAGGGGGGAGGGGACACTCCTACGAGCAGTACTTC.

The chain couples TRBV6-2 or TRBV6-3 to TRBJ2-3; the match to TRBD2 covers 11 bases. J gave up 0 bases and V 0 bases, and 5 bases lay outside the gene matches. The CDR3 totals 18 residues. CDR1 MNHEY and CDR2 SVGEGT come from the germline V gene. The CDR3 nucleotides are TGTGCCAGCAGTTACTCCCGACTAGCGGGGACTAGCACAGATACGCAGTATTTT. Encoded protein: CASSYSRLAGTSTDTQYF.

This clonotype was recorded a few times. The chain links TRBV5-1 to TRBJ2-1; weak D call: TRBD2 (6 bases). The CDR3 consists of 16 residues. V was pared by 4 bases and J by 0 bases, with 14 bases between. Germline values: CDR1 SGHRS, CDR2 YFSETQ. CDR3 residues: CASSPSGPSSYNEQFF. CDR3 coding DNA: TGCGCCAGCAGCCCCAGCGGGCCCAGCTCCTACAATGAGCAGTTCTTC. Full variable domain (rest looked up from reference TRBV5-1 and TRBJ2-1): KAGVTQTPRYLIKTRGQQVTLSCSPISGHRSVSWYQQTPGQGLQFLFEYFSETQRNKGNFPGRFSGRQFSNSRSEMNVSTLELGDSALYLCASSPSGPSSYNEQFFGPGTRLTVL.

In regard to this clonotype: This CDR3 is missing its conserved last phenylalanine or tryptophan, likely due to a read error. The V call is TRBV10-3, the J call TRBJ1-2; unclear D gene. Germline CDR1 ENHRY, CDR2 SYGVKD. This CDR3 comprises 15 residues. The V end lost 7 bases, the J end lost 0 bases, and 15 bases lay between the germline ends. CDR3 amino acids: CAITPSGTSNYGYTL. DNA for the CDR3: TGTGCCATCACCCCAAGTGGTACCTCTAACTATGGCTACACCCTC.

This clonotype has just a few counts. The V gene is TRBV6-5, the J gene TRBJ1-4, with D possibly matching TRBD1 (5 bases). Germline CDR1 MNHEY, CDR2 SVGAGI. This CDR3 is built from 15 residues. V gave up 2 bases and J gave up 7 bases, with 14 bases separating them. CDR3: CASSYLGDLPEKLFF. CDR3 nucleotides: TGTGCCAGCAGTTACCTAGGGGACCTCCCTGAAAAACTGTTTTTT.